The 10 T cell receptor beta chains in this list originate from one sample, sequenced in a study of blood T cell repertoires in COVID-19. The method was immunoSEQ multiplex PCR; TCRdb's version includes in-frame clones alone and lacks a portion of them. The sample holds some 260,000 clones, 87% seen once. The sample comprised PBMCs or T cells enriched from blood (not recorded which). All receptors come from a woman between 25 and 40 years old with acute COVID-19.

This clone was seen more than once but under ten times. The V gene is TRBV7-6, the J gene TRBJ2-5; TRBD1 matches at 9 bases. The CDR3 is made up of 17 amino acids. Germline V gene data show CDR1 as SGHVS and CDR2 as FNYEAQ. J gave up 0 bases and V 5 bases, and 10 bases lay outside the gene matches. Here the CDR3 reads CASSARQGDTYQETQYF. The CDR3 DNA follows: TGTGCCAGCAGCGCCCGACAGGGGGATACGTACCAAGAGACCCAGTACTTC.

The chain joins TRBV4-1 to TRBJ1-4; TRBD1 matches at 7 bases. This CDR3 is built from 16 residues. V was pared by 1 base and J by 8 bases, with 10 bases of the junction left unmatched. CDR1 and CDR2 (germline): MGHRA, YSYEKL. CDR3 bases: TGCGCCAGCAGCCAAGTTTTAGACAGGGCAGAGGAAAAACTGTTTTTT. It yields the protein CASSQVLDRAEEKLFF.

Only a few counts were recorded for this clone. V and J are TRBV28 and TRBJ1-2, with a tentative D call TRBD1 (6 bases). V was cut by 2 bases and J by 10 bases, with 17 bases left in between. Germline loops: CDR1 MDHEN, CDR2 SYDVKM. The CDR3 sequence is 14 residues long. CDR3 protein: CASSLRGQPESYTF. CDR3 bases: TGTGCCAGCAGTTTACGAGGACAGCCAGAGTCCTACACCTTC.

The gene calls are TRBV11-1 and TRBJ1-1; 10 bases align to TRBD1. After removal of 5 bases from V and 5 bases from J, the junction contained 5 bases not matched to a gene. Germline CDR1 is SGHAT and CDR2 is FQDESV (reference sequence). CDR3 length equals 14 residues. This CDR3 is CASSKGQGTTEAFF. In DNA, the CDR3 is TGTGCCAGCAGCAAGGGACAGGGGACGACTGAAGCTTTCTTT. Filled out from reference TRBV11-1 and TRBJ1-1, the complete variable domain reads EAEVAQSPRYKITEKSQAVAFWCDPISGHATLYWYRQILGQGPELLVQFQDESVVDDSQLPKDRFSAERLKGVDSTLKIQPAELGDSAMYLCASSKGQGTTEAFFGQGTRLTVV.

This clone was recorded once. V is TRBV19 and J is TRBJ1-2; D uncertain. The CDR3 sequence is 13 residues long. Looked up from germline, CDR1 is LNHDA and CDR2 is SQIVND (reference sequence). Trimming took 5 bases from V and 5 from J, leaving 12 bases between them. CDR3 coding DNA: TGTGCCAGTAGTCCCCAGGTGAATTATGGCTACACCTTC. The encoded protein is CASSPQVNYGYTF.

The genes are TRBV9 and TRBJ2-2, with D tentatively TRBD2 (5 bases). CDR1 SGDLS and CDR2 YYNGEE come from the germline V gene. The length of the CDR3 is 17 residues. V was clipped by 0 bases and J by 2 bases, with 14 bases between them. CDR3: CASSVETSGLNTGELFF. The CDR3 DNA sequence: TGTGCCAGCAGCGTAGAGACAAGCGGCCTTAACACCGGGGAGCTGTTTTTT.

The chain combines TRBV27 with TRBJ2-1; 9 bases agree with TRBD2. CDR3 length equals 16 residues. Germline V gene lookup returns CDR1 MNHEY and CDR2 SMNVEV (reference sequence). V shed 0 bases, J shed 3 bases, and the junction held 3 bases outside the gene matches. The CDR3 region has the DNA TGTGCCAGCAGTTTATCAGCGGGGGGCGTCTACAATGAGCAGTTCTTC. Protein sequence: CASSLSAGGVYNEQFF.

This clone was detected only a few times. This chain uses TRBV9 with TRBJ1-6; D not resolved. Germline-derived CDR1 and CDR2 are SGDLS and YYNGEE. The CDR3 spans 14 residues. The V end was cut by 2 bases, the J end by 6 bases, with 9 bases between. The CDR3 sequence is CASSVGILNSPLHF. CDR3 sequence (DNA): TGTGCCAGCAGCGTCGGGATCCTTAATTCACCCCTCCACTTT.

The chain has TRBV2 and TRBJ1-5; 7 nucleotides agree with TRBD1. J gave up 0 bases and V 6 bases, and 11 bases lay outside the gene matches. Germline V gene sequence: CDR1 SNHLY, CDR2 FYNNEI. This CDR3 comprises 17 residues. The chain's CDR3 is CASRGDRDRYSNQPQHF. The CDR3 DNA sequence: TGTGCCAGCAGGGGCGACAGGGACCGGTATAGCAATCAGCCCCAGCATTTT.

V gene TRBV7-9 combines with J gene TRBJ2-1; D ambiguous. There are 11 residues in the CDR3. V was pared by 5 bases and J by 6 bases, with 5 bases between. The germline CDR1 and CDR2 sequences are SEHNR and FQNEAQ (reference sequence). CDR3 region: CASSPINEQFF. The CDR3 DNA reads TGTGCCAGCAGCCCCATCAATGAGCAGTTCTTC.